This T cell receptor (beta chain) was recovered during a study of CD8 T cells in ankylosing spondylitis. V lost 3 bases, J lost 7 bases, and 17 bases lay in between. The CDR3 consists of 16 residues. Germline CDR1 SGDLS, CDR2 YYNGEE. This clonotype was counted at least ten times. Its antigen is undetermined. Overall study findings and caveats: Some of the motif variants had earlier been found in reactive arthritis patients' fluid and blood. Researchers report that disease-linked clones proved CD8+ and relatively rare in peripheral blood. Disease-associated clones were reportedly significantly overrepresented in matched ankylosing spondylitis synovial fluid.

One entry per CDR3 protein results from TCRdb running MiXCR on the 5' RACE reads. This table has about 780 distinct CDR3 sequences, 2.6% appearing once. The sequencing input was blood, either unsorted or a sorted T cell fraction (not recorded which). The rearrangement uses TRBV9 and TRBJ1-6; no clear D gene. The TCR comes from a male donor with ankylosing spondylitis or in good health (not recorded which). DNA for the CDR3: TGTGCCAGCAGCGAGTTCGGATTCCAGGAGAATTCACCCCTCCACTTT. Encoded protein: CASSEFGFQENSPLHF.